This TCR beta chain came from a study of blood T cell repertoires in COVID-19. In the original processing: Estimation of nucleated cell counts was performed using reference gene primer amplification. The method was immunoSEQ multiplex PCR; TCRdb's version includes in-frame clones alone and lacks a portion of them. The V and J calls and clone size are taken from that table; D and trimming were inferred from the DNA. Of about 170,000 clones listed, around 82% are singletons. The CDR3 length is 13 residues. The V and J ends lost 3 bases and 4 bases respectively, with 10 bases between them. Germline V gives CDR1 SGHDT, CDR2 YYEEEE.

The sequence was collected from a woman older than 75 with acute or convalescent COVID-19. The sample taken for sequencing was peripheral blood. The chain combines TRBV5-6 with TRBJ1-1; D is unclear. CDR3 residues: CASSSLGVTEAFF. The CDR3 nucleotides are TGTGCCAGCAGCTCCCTCGGGGTCACTGAAGCTTTCTTT.